This record concerns one T cell receptor (beta chain) sequence. These data are taken from a study of blood T cell repertoires in COVID-19. On the study more broadly: The origin of the acute and convalescent COVID-19 samples was the United States, Italy and Spain.

Germline lookup yields CDR1 SEHNR and CDR2 FQNEAQ (reference sequence). The V end was cut by 5 bases, the J end by 5 bases, with 22 bases between. The CDR3 consists of 16 residues. Repertoires were generated with immunoSEQ multiplex PCR, while TCRdb's copy carries only in-frame clones and drops some. The table has approximately 190,000 clones, around 83% seen once. This clonotype was sampled from a woman between 40 and 50 years old with acute or convalescent COVID-19. Sequencing was done on a sample of peripheral blood. V and J are TRBV7-9 and TRBJ2-7; D possibly corresponds to TRBD2 (6 bases). The CDR3 DNA reads TGTGCCAGCAGCCCCCTATGGAGGGGAAAAGAACACGAGCAGTACTTC. Protein sequence: CASSPLWRGKEHEQYF.